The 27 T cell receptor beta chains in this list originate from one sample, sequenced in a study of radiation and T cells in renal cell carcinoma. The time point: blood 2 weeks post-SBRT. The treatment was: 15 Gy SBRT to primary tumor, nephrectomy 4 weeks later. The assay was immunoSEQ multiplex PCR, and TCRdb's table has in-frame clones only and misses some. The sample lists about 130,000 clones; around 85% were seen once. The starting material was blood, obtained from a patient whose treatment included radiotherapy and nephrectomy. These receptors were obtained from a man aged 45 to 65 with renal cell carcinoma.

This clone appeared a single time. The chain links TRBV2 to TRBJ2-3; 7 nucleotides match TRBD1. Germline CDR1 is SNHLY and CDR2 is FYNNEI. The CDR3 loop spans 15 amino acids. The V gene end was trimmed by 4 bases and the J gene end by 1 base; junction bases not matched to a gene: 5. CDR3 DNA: TGTGCCAGCAGTGGACAGGGAAGGGGCACAGATACGCAGTATTTT. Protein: CASSGQGRGTDTQYF.

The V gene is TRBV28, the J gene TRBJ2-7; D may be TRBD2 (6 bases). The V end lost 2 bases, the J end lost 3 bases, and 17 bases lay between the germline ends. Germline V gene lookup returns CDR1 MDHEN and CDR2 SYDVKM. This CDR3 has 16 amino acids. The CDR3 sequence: CASSLLEGSMSYEQYF. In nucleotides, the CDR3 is TGTGCCAGCAGTTTACTGGAGGGATCCATGAGCTACGAGCAGTACTTC.

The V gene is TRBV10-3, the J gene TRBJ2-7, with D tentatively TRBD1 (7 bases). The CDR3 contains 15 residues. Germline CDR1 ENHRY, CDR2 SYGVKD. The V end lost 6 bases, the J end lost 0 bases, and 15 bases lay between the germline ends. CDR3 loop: CAIRKGQTSSYEQYF. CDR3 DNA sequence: TGTGCCATCAGAAAGGGACAGACTAGCTCCTACGAGCAGTACTTC.

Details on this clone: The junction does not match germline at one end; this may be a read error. CDR3: CASNPGPTPGLAGYEQCF. For the CDR3, the DNA is TGTGCCAGCAATCCGGGGCCAACCCCGGGACTAGCGGGCTACGAGCAGTGCTTC. V gene TRBV27 combines with J gene TRBJ2-7; 12 nucleotides agree with TRBD2. Germline-derived CDR1 and CDR2 are MNHEY and SMNVEV (reference sequence). There are 18 residues in the CDR3.

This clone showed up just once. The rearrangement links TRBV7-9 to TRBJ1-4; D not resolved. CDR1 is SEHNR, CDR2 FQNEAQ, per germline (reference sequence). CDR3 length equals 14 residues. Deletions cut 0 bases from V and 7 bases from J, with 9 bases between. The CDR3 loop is CASSLAGSGEKLFF. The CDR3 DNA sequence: TGTGCCAGCAGCTTAGCGGGGTCCGGTGAAAAACTGTTTTTT.

The CDR3 nucleotides are TGTGCCAGCTCCCGAGGGGGGGGAACCTCCTACGAGCAGTACTTC. Protein: CASSRGGGTSYEQYF. V is TRBV4-2 and J is TRBJ2-7, with D perhaps matching TRBD2 (7 bases). V lost 8 bases and J lost 0, with 17 bases in between. The CDR3 runs 15 residues. Germline CDR1 is LGHNA and CDR2 is YNFKEQ.

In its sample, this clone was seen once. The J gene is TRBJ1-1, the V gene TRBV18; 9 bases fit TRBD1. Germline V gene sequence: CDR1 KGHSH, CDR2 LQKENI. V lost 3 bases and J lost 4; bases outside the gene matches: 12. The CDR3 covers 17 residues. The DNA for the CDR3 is TGTGCCAGCTCACCTCCTTCAGACAGGGGGTACGGCACTGAAGCTTTCTTT. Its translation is CASSPPSDRGYGTEAFF.

The chain's CDR3 is CAWRIRDRDNYGYTF. CDR3 bases: TGTGCCTGGAGGATCCGGGACAGGGATAACTATGGCTACACCTTC. V usage is TRBV30 and J usage is TRBJ1-2, with TRBD1 identical over 9 bases. The CDR3 is 15 amino acids. Germline CDR1 GTSNPN, CDR2 SVGIG (reference sequence). The J segment lost 1 base and the V segment lost 3 bases, leaving 6 bases of the junction unmatched.

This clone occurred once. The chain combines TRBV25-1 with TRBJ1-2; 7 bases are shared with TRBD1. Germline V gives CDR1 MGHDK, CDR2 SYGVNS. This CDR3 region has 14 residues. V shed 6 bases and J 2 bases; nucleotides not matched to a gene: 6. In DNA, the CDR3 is TGTGCCAGCAGGACAGGGCAGGGAAACTATGGCTACACCTTC. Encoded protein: CASRTGQGNYGYTF.

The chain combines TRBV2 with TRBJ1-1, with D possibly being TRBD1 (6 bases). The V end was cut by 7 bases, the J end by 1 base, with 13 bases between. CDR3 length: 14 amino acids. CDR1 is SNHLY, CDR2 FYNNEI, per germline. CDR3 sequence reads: CASTFNRANTEAFF. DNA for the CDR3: TGTGCCAGCACTTTTAACAGGGCGAACACTGAAGCTTTCTTT. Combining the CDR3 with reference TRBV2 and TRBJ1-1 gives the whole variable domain EPEVTQTPSHQVTQMGQEVILRCVPISNHLYFYWYRQILGQKVEFLVSFYNNEISEKSEIFDDQFSVERPDGSNFTLKIRSTKLEDSAMYFCASTFNRANTEAFFGQGTRLTVV.

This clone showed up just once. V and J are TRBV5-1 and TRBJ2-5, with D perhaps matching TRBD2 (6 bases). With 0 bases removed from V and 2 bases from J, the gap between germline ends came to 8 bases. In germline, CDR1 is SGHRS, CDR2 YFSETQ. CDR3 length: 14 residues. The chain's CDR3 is CASSLGGGQETQYF. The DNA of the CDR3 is TGCGCCAGCAGCTTGGGAGGAGGGCAAGAGACCCAGTACTTC.

In nucleotides, the CDR3 is TGTGCCAGCAGTGAACGCAGGGTCGGAAATCAGCCCCAGCATTTT. Translating it yields CASSERRVGNQPQHF. This rearrangement joins TRBV6-1 to TRBJ1-5; weak D call: TRBD1 (5 bases). Trimming cost V 2 bases and J 4 bases, with 12 bases left between them. Germline CDR1 is MNHNS and CDR2 is SASEGT. The CDR3 has 15 amino acids.

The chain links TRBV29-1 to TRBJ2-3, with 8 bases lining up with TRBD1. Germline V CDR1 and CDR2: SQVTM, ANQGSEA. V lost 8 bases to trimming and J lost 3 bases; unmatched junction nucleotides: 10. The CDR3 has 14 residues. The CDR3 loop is CSQWDRRNTDTQYF. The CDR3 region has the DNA TGCAGCCAATGGGACAGGCGCAATACAGATACGCAGTATTTT.

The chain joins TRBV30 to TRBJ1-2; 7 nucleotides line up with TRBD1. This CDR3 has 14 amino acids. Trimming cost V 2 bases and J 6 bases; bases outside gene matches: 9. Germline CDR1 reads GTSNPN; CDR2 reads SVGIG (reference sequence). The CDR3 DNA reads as TGTGCCTGGAGTCATTACGGCAGGGGGAATGGCTACACCTTC. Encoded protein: CAWSHYGRGNGYTF.

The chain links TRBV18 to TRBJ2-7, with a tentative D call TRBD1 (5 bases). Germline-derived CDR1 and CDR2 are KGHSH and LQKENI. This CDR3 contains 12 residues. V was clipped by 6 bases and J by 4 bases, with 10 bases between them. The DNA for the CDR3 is TGTGCCAGCTCTTCTCAGGGTTACGAGCAGTACTTC. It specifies CASSSQGYEQYF. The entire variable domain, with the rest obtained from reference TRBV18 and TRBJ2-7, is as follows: NAGVMQNPRHLVRRRGQEARLRCSPMKGHSHVYWYRQLPEEGLKFMVYLQKENIIDESGMPKERFSAEFPKEGPSILRIQQVVRGDSAAYFCASSSQGYEQYFGPGTRLTVT.

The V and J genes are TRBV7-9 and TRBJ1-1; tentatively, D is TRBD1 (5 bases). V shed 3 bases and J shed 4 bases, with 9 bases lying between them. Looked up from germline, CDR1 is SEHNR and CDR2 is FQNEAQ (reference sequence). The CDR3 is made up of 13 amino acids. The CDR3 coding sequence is TGTGCCAGCAGCTTTGGGGGACTCACTGAAGCTTTCTTT. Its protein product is CASSFGGLTEAFF.

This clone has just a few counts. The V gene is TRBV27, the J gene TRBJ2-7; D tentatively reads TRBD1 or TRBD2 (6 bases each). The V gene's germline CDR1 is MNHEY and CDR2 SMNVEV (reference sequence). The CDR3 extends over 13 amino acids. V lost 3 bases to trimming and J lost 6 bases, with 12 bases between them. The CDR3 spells CASSLYGGGEQYF. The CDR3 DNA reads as TGTGCCAGCAGTTTGTACGGGGGCGGCGAGCAGTACTTC.

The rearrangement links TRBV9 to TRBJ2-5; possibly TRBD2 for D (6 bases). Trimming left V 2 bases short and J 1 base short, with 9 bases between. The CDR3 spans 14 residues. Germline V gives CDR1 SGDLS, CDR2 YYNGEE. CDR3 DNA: TGTGCCAGCAGCGTGGGACTGAGCCAAGAGACCCAGTACTTC. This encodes CASSVGLSQETQYF.

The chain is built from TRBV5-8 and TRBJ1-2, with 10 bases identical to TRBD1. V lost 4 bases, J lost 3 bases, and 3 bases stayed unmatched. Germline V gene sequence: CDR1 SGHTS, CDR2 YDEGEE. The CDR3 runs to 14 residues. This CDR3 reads CASSPGQGHYGYTF. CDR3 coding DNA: TGTGCCAGCAGCCCGGGACAGGGGCACTATGGCTACACCTTC.

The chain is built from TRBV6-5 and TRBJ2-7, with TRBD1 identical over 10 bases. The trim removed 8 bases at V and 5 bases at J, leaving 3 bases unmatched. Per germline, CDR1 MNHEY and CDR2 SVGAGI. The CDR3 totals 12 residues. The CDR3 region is CASGTGDHEQYF. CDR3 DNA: TGTGCCAGCGGGACAGGGGACCACGAGCAGTACTTC.

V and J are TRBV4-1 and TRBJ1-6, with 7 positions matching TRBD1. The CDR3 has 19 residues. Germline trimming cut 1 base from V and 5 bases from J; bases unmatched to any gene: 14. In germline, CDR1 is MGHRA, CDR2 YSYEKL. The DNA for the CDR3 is TGCGCCAGCAGCCAAGTCTCCCTTCCGTCGGGACAGAATAATTCACCCCTCCACTTT. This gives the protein CASSQVSLPSGQNNSPLHF.

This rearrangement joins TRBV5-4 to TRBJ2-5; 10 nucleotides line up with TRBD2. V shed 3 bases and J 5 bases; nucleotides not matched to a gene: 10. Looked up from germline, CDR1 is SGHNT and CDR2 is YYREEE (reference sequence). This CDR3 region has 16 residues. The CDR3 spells CASSSQAGGDAETQYF. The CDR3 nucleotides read TGTGCCAGCAGCTCCCAAGCGGGAGGGGACGCGGAGACCCAGTACTTC.

CDR3 bases: TGTGCCAGCAGCCCCCGGATCTTCGGGACGGAGACCCAGTACTTC. It yields the protein CASSPRIFGTETQYF. The chain recombines TRBV11-2 with TRBJ2-5, with D perhaps matching TRBD1 or TRBD2 (5 bases each). The CDR3 spans 15 residues. The germline V gene encodes CDR1 SGHAT and CDR2 FQNNGV. Trimming pared 5 bases from V and 5 bases from J, leaving 18 bases between.

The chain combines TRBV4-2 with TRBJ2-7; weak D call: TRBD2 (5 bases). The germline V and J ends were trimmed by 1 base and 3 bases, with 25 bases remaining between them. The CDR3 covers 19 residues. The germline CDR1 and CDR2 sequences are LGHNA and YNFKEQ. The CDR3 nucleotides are TGTGCCAGCAGCCAAGGTCATACTAGTTCTTTCAATATATACTACGAGCAGTACTTC. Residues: CASSQGHTSSFNIYYEQYF.

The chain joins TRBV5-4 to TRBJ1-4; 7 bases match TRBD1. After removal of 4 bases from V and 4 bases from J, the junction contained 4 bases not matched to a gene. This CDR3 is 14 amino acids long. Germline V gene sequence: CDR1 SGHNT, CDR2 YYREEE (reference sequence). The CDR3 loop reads CASSQGGGNEKLFF. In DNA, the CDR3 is TGTGCCAGCAGCCAGGGGGGGGGTAATGAAAAACTGTTTTTT.

The CDR3 protein is CATSRDLNGANEKLFF. The CDR3 DNA sequence: TGTGCCACCAGCAGAGATCTCAACGGGGCTAATGAAAAACTGTTTTTT. The rearrangement joins TRBV15 to TRBJ1-4; D not resolved. The germline V gene encodes CDR1 LNHNV and CDR2 YYDKDF (reference sequence). V lost 0 bases and J lost 3, with 11 bases in between. The length of the CDR3 is 16 residues. The full variable domain, its missing parts supplied by reference TRBV15 and TRBJ1-4, is DAMVIQNPRYQVTQFGKPVTLSCSQTLNHNVMYWYQQKSSQAPKLLFHYYDKDFNNEADTPDNFQSRRPNTSFCFLDIRSPGLGDTAMYLCATSRDLNGANEKLFFGSGTQLSVL.

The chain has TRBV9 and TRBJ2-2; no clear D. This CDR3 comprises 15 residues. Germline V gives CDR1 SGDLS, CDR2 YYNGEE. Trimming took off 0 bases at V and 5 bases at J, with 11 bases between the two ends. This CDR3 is CASSVGVTRTGELFF. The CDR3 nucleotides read TGTGCCAGCAGCGTAGGTGTGACAAGGACCGGGGAGCTGTTTTTT. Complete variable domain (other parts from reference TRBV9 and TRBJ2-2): DSGVTQTPKHLITATGQRVTLRCSPRSGDLSVYWYQQSLDQGLQFLIQYYNGEERAKGNILERFSAQQFPDLHSELNLSSLELGDSALYFCASSVGVTRTGELFFGEGSRLTVL.